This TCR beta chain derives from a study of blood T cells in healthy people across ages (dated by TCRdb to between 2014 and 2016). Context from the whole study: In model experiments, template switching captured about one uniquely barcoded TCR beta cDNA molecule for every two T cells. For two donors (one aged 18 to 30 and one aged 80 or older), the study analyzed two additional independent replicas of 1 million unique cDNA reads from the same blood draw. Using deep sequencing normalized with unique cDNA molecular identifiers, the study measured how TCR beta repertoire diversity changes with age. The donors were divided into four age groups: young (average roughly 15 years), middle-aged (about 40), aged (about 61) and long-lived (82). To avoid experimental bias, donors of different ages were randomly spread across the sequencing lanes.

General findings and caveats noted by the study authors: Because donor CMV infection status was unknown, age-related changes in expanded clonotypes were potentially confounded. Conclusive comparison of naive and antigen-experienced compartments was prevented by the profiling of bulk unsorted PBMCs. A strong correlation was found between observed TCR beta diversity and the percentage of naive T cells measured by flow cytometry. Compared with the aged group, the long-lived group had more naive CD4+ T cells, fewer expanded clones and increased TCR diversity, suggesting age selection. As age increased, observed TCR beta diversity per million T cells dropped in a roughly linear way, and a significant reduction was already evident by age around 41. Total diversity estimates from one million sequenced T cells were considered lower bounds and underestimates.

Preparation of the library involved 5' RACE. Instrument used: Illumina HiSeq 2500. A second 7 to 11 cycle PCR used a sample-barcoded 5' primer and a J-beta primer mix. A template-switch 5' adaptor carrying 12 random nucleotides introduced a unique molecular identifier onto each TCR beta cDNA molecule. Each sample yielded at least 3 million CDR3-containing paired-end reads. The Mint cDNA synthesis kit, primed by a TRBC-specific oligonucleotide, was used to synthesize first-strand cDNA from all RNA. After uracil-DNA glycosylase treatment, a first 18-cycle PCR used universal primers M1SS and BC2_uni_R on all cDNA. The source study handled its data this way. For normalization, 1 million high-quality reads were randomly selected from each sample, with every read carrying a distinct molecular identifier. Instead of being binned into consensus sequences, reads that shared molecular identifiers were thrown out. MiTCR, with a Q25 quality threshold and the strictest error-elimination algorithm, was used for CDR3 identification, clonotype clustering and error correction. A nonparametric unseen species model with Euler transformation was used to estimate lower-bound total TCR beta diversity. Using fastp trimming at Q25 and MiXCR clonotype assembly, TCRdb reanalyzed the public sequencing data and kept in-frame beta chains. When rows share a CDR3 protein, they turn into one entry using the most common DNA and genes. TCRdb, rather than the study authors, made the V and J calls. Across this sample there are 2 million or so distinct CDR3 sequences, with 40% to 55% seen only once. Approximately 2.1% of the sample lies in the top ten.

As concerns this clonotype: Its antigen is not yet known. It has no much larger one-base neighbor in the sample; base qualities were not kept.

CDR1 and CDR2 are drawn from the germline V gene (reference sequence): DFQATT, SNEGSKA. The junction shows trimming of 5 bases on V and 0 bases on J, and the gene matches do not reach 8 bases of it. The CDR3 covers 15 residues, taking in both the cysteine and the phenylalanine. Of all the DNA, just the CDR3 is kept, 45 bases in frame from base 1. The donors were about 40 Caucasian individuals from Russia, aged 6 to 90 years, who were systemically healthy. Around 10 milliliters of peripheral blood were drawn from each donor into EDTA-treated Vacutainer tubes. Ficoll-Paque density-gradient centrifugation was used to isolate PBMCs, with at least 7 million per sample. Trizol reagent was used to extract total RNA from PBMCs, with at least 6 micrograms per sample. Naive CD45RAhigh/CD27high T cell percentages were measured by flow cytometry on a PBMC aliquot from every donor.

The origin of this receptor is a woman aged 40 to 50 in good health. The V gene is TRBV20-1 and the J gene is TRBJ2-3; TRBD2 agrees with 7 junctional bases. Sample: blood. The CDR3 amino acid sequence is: CSAPQGGESTDTQYF. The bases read TGCAGTGCTCCCCAGGGAGGGGAGAGCACAGATACGCAGTATTTT.